The clone carrying this TCR beta chain has only one observation. As yet, its antigen is unknown. TCRdb's table, derived via immunoSEQ multiplex PCR, lists solely in-frame clones and lacks some. The data contain 450,000 to 550,000 clones, less than 85% of them singletons. This sample is drawn from a study of shared clonotypes between healthy human individuals. The CDR3 length is 13 residues. Germline lookup yields CDR1 LNHDA and CDR2 SQIVND (reference sequence). V was clipped by 1 base and J by 5 bases, with 5 bases between them. Study-level points and caveats: How much donors shared clonotypes was expected to be affected by sequencing depth.

The sequence derives from a woman between 40 and 50 years old in good health. Some clones in this sample may be carry-over from other donors' samples. This chain uses TRBV19 with TRBJ2-2; D not resolved. Input material: PBMCs. The CDR3 sequence: CASSIGVTGELFF. CDR3 DNA: TGTGCCAGTAGTATAGGCGTGACCGGGGAGCTGTTTTTT. Full variable domain (outside the CDR3, taken from reference TRBV19 and TRBJ2-2): DGGITQSPKYLFRKEGQNVTLSCEQNLNHDAMYWYRQDPGQGLRLIYYSQIVNDFQKGDIAEGYSVSREKKESFPLTVTSAQKNPTAFYLCASSIGVTGELFFGEGSRLTVL.